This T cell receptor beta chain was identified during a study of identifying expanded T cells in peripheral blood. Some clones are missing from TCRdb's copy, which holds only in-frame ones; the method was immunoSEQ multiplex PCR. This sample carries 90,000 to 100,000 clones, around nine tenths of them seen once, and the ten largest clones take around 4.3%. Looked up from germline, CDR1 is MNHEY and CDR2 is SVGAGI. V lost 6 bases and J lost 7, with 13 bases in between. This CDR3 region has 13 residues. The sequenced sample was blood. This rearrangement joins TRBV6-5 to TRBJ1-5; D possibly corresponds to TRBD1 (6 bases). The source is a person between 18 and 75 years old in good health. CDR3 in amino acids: CASSQGSGQPQHF. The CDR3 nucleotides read TGTGCCAGCAGCCAGGGGTCCGGGCAGCCCCAGCATTTT.